A single TCR beta chain is shown here with its context. The antigen remains undetermined. The sample originates from a study of OX40 agonist ivuxolimab in advanced cancers. Study information: With ivuxolimab, an agonistic anti-OX40 (CD134) antibody, patients were treated. Enrollees could have had prior anti-PD-1, anti-PD-L1 or anti-CTLA-4 therapy, which roughly 40% had received. Study-wide points: Dosing at 0.1 to 3.0 mg/kg was accompanied by clonal expansion of CD4+ and CD8+ blood T cells by week 6. Averaged across samples, CD8+ T cells carried more expanded clones than CD4+ did.

Assay used: immunoSEQ multiplex PCR; TCRdb lists only in-frame clones, some missing. The profile covers about 80,000 clones, with around 87% appearing a single time and roughly 0.26% taken by the ten largest. V was clipped by 2 bases and J by 0 bases, with 9 bases between them. CDR3 length: 15 amino acids. In germline, CDR1 is KGHSH, CDR2 LQKENI. This TCR was recovered from an adult with an advanced solid tumor such as melanoma, head and neck, liver or kidney cancer. V usage is TRBV18 and J usage is TRBJ2-3; no clear D gene. The source was CD4+ or CD8+ T cells sorted from blood, collected in a trial of the OX40 agonist ivuxolimab. The CDR3 sequence: CASSPFSASTDTQYF. The CDR3 coding sequence is TGTGCCAGCTCACCATTCAGCGCCAGCACAGATACGCAGTATTTT.